The 32 T cell receptor beta chains reported below all come from one sample, sequenced in a study of CD8+ T cells in alopecia areata. RNA was extracted and reverse transcribed into cDNA as the sequencing template. Assay used: immunoSEQ multiplex PCR; TCRdb lists only in-frame clones, some missing. In the table there are 85,000 to 110,000 clones, more than 75% of which are singletons. Treatment specified: oral pan-JAK inhibitor, 5-10 mg twice daily. Specimen: CD8+ T cells sorted from blood, collected at approximately week 34, from a patient treated with tofacitinib. The receptor set was obtained from a human donor with alopecia areata.

The chain recombines TRBV6-5 with TRBJ2-5; TRBD2 is a possible D gene (6 bases). V lost 4 bases, J lost 4 bases, and 13 bases lay in between. CDR3 length: 14 residues. The germline V gene encodes CDR1 MNHEY and CDR2 SVGAGI. CDR3 nucleotide sequence: TGTGCCAGCAGTTCCGACGGGAGAGGAGAGACCCAGTACTTC. Amino acids: CASSSDGRGETQYF.

The V gene is TRBV2, the J gene TRBJ2-4; no reliable D call. Germline CDR1 is SNHLY and CDR2 is FYNNEI. The ends were cut back, 2 bases at V and 6 bases at J, with 8 bases in the middle. The CDR3 totals 13 residues. CDR3 in amino acids: CASSERDVNIQYF. The CDR3, as DNA: TGTGCCAGCAGTGAACGTGACGTAAACATTCAGTACTTC. Complete variable domain (other parts from reference TRBV2 and TRBJ2-4): EPEVTQTPSHQVTQMGQEVILRCVPISNHLYFYWYRQILGQKVEFLVSFYNNEISEKSEIFDDQFSVERPDGSNFTLKIRSTKLEDSAMYFCASSERDVNIQYFGAGTRLSVL.

The V call is TRBV7-2, the J call TRBJ2-3, with TRBD1 as a possible D gene (5 bases). V dropped 1 base and J dropped 1 base, with 15 bases sitting between them. The CDR3 length is 17 residues. CDR1 is SGHTA, CDR2 FQGNSA, per germline. CDR3 residues: CASSLGAGIGGTDTQYF. The CDR3 DNA sequence: TGTGCCAGCAGCTTAGGGGCAGGGATTGGTGGCACAGATACGCAGTATTTT.

This clone was observed once. This chain connects TRBV7-9 to TRBJ2-7; no reliable D call. The CDR3 totals 12 residues. V was pared by 3 bases and J by 3 bases, with 6 bases between. CDR1 SEHNR and CDR2 FQNEAQ come from the germline V gene (reference sequence). In DNA form, the CDR3 reads TGTGCCAGCAGCTTCAGAGGCTACGAGCAGTACTTC. It specifies CASSFRGYEQYF.

This chain joins TRBV7-9 and TRBJ2-1; tentative D call: TRBD2 (6 bases). The CDR3 totals 14 residues. Germline-derived CDR1 and CDR2 are SEHNR and FQNEAQ (reference sequence). V was trimmed by 0 bases and J by 4 bases, leaving 7 bases between them. The CDR3 is CASSLAEGYNEQFF. CDR3 DNA: TGTGCCAGCAGCTTAGCGGAGGGATACAATGAGCAGTTCTTC.

The genes are TRBV7-6 and TRBJ2-1; D call uncertain. Germline V gene data show CDR1 as SGHVS and CDR2 as FNYEAQ. The CDR3 runs to 13 residues. V dropped 1 base and J dropped 5 bases, with 6 bases sitting between them. In DNA form, the CDR3 reads TGTGCCAGCAGCTTAGGTGCTAACAATGAGCAGTTCTTC. It is translated as CASSLGANNEQFF.

This clone was counted once. The chain uses TRBV5-4 and TRBJ2-7; D unresolved. V was trimmed by 3 bases and J by 2 bases, leaving 12 bases between them. CDR1 is SGHNT and CDR2 is YYREEE in the germline V gene (reference sequence). This CDR3 contains 14 residues. The CDR3 is CASSSLDEAYEQYF. CDR3 sequence (DNA): TGTGCCAGCAGCTCGCTGGACGAGGCCTACGAGCAGTACTTC.

The chain combines TRBV29-1 with TRBJ2-1; D not resolved. The CDR3 extends over 13 amino acids. The ends were cut back, 4 bases at V and 0 bases at J, with 7 bases in the middle. Germline V lookup: CDR1 SQVTM, CDR2 ANQGSEA. The CDR3 DNA follows: TGCAGCGTTGTGGTGAGCTCCTACAATGAGCAGTTCTTC. Its translation is CSVVVSSYNEQFF.

This chain links TRBV2 with TRBJ2-1; D call uncertain. This CDR3 region has 11 residues. Trimming took 7 bases from V and 6 from J, leaving 7 bases between them. Germline V gene lookup returns CDR1 SNHLY and CDR2 FYNNEI. DNA for the CDR3: TGTGCCAGCATTAGGGCCAATGAGCAGTTCTTC. Translating gives CASIRANEQFF.

The gene calls are TRBV29-1 and TRBJ2-7; weak D call: TRBD2 (6 bases). CDR3 length equals 14 residues. Deletions cut 3 bases from V and 5 bases from J, with 17 bases between. Germline V gene data show CDR1 as SQVTM and CDR2 as ANQGSEA. CDR3 DNA: TGCAGCGTTGAGGCAGGTCGCGGGATCGACGAGCAGTACTTC. Translated, it gives CSVEAGRGIDEQYF.

V usage is TRBV9 and J usage is TRBJ1-1; 9 nucleotides align to TRBD1. This CDR3 is 14 amino acids long. From germline, CDR1 is SGDLS and CDR2 YYNGEE. With V trimmed by 2 bases and J by 4 bases, 3 bases remained unmatched. The CDR3 sequence is CASSVSTGGTEAFF. The CDR3, as DNA: TGTGCCAGCAGCGTCTCGACAGGGGGCACTGAAGCTTTCTTT.

The V gene is TRBV9, the J gene TRBJ2-2; D gene unclear. The germline V and J ends were trimmed by 4 bases and 2 bases, with 15 bases remaining between them. Germline CDR1 reads SGDLS; CDR2 reads YYNGEE. CDR3 length equals 16 residues. CDR3 region: CASSPLPTPNTGELFF. The CDR3 DNA sequence: TGTGCCAGCAGCCCTCTCCCGACACCCAACACCGGGGAGCTGTTTTTT.

The V gene is TRBV30, the J gene TRBJ1-1; unclear D gene. The CDR3 has 12 residues. The V gene's germline CDR1 is GTSNPN and CDR2 SVGIG (reference sequence). Trimming removed 2 bases at V and 5 bases at J, with 9 bases between. Here the CDR3 reads CAWSPLGTEAFF. The DNA for the CDR3 is TGTGCCTGGAGTCCCCTAGGGACTGAAGCTTTCTTT.

The chain is built from TRBV11-2 and TRBJ2-7; no firm D call. Germline CDR1 and CDR2: SGHAT and FQNNGV. This CDR3 contains 12 residues. The V gene lost 5 bases and the J gene lost 5 bases, with 10 bases spanning the gap. The CDR3 loop reads CASSPLLDEQYF. Written as DNA, the CDR3 is TGTGCCAGCAGCCCCCTCTTGGACGAGCAGTACTTC. Variable domain in full (rest from reference TRBV11-2 and TRBJ2-7): EAGVAQSPRYKIIEKRQSVAFWCNPISGHATLYWYQQILGQGPKLLIQFQNNGVVDDSQLPKDRFSAERLKGVDSTLKIQPAKLEDSAVYLCASSPLLDEQYFGPGTRLTVT.

This clone showed up just a few times. The chain employs TRBV7-9 and TRBJ2-1; unclear D gene. The V gene's germline CDR1 is SEHNR and CDR2 FQNEAQ (reference sequence). This CDR3 is 14 amino acids long. V was trimmed by 3 bases and J by 8 bases, leaving 14 bases between them. The DNA of the CDR3 is TGTGCCAGCAGCTTTGTCGAGGAATTGGATGAGCAGTTCTTC. It encodes CASSFVEELDEQFF.

V is TRBV9 and J is TRBJ2-6; tentatively, D is TRBD1 (6 bases). The germline V gene has CDR1 SGDLS and CDR2 YYNGEE. The CDR3 is made up of 16 amino acids. The ends were cut back, 3 bases at V and 3 bases at J, with 13 bases in the middle. The CDR3 coding sequence is TGTGCCAGCAGCGCCGTGGGGGCGTATGGGGCCAACGTCCTGACTTTC. Translation gives CASSAVGAYGANVLTF.

The genes are TRBV13 and TRBJ2-1, with D possibly being TRBD2 (5 bases). Trimming shortened V by 4 bases and J by 4 bases, and 14 bases separated the two germline ends. CDR1 and CDR2 from the germline V gene are PRHDT and FYEKMQ (reference sequence). The CDR3 spans 15 residues. The CDR3 nucleotides read TGTGCCAGCAGCTCCCGGGAACTTGGGTACAATGAGCAGTTCTTC. Protein product: CASSSRELGYNEQFF. The full variable domain, rest sourced from reference TRBV13 and TRBJ2-1, is AAGVIQSPRHLIKEKRETATLKCYPIPRHDTVYWYQQGPGQDPQFLISFYEKMQSDKGSIPDRFSAQQFSDYHSELNMSSLELGDSALYFCASSSRELGYNEQFFGPGTRLTVL.

This clone has only one observation. The chain carries TRBV5-1 and TRBJ2-7; TRBD2 matches 7 bases. Germline V CDR1 and CDR2: SGHRS, YFSETQ. V was clipped by 0 bases and J by 4 bases; unmatched bases: 4. CDR3 length: 14 amino acids. The CDR3 loop reads CASSLASSGYEQYF. CDR3 bases: TGCGCCAGCAGCTTGGCCTCTAGCGGTTACGAGCAGTACTTC.

V is TRBV10-3 and J is TRBJ1-4; 9 nucleotides agree with TRBD1. Trimming removed 2 bases from V and 3 bases from J; junction bases left unmatched: 13. Per the germline V gene, CDR1 is ENHRY and CDR2 is SYGVKD. The CDR3 sequence is 19 residues long. This chain's CDR3 is CAISETNGTGNLPNEKLFF. The CDR3, as DNA: TGTGCCATCAGTGAGACTAATGGGACAGGGAATTTACCTAATGAAAAACTGTTTTTT.

The V gene is TRBV5-1, the J gene TRBJ2-2, with TRBD1 as a possible D gene (6 bases). The V gene's germline CDR1 is SGHRS and CDR2 YFSETQ. V was trimmed by 4 bases and J by 1 base, leaving 8 bases between them. The CDR3 loop spans 14 amino acids. CDR3 nucleotides: TGCGCCAGCAGCACGGACAGGAACACCGGGGAGCTGTTTTTT. Encoded protein: CASSTDRNTGELFF.

This clone was counted a single time. The rearrangement joins TRBV5-6 to TRBJ1-2, with D perhaps matching TRBD1 (6 bases). The germline V and J ends were trimmed by 3 bases and 6 bases, with 15 bases remaining between them. This CDR3 region has 14 residues. Germline CDR1 is SGHDT and CDR2 is YYEEEE. The CDR3 reads CASSSRRGFDGYTF. The CDR3 DNA sequence: TGTGCCAGCAGCTCACGGAGGGGGTTCGATGGCTACACCTTC.

V usage is TRBV7-6 and J usage is TRBJ2-1; 7 nucleotides match TRBD1. The germline V gene encodes CDR1 SGHVS and CDR2 FNYEAQ. V trimming: 5 bases; J trimming: 4 bases; junction bases outside the gene matches: 8. The CDR3 extends over 15 amino acids. The CDR3 sequence: CASSSRDSHYNEQFF. CDR3 DNA: TGTGCCAGCAGCAGCCGGGACAGCCATTACAATGAGCAGTTCTTC.

This clone was counted once. This chain connects TRBV7-9 to TRBJ2-7, with unresolved D. Germline lookup yields CDR1 SEHNR and CDR2 FQNEAQ (reference sequence). The V end lost 1 base, the J end lost 6 bases, and 10 bases lay between the germline ends. The CDR3 consists of 13 residues. CDR3 residues: CASSLGLNLEQYF. The CDR3 nucleotides read TGTGCCAGCAGCTTAGGTCTCAACCTCGAGCAGTACTTC. Looking up the rest from reference TRBV7-9 and TRBJ2-7 gives the full variable domain: DTGVSQNPRHKITKRGQNVTFRCDPISEHNRLYWYRQTLGQGPEFLTYFQNEAQLEKSRLLSDRFSAERPKGSFSTLEIQRTEQGDSAMYLCASSLGLNLEQYFGPGTRLTVT.

The rearrangement links TRBV25-1 to TRBJ2-1; D might be TRBD1 or TRBD2, each matching 5 bases. The V end was cut by 7 bases, the J end by 1 base, with 14 bases between. Germline V gene sequence: CDR1 MGHDK, CDR2 SYGVNS. This CDR3 is 15 amino acids long. The CDR3, as DNA: TGTGCCAGCAACCCCGGGACGGATTCCTACAATGAGCAGTTCTTC. This gives the protein CASNPGTDSYNEQFF.

This clone appeared a single time. The V call is TRBV27, the J call TRBJ2-3; D not resolved. The V gene lost 6 bases and the J gene lost 2 bases, with 12 bases spanning the gap. Germline V gives CDR1 MNHEY, CDR2 SMNVEV (reference sequence). The CDR3 sequence is 14 residues long. The CDR3 loop is CASRRQTPTDTQYF. CDR3 bases: TGTGCCAGCAGGCGGCAGACTCCCACAGATACGCAGTATTTT.

This clone appeared a few times. This chain uses TRBV29-1 with TRBJ1-2; weak D call: TRBD1 (6 bases). The V end was cut by 6 bases, the J end by 1 base, with 12 bases between. Germline lookup yields CDR1 SQVTM and CDR2 ANQGSEA. The CDR3 has 13 amino acids. The chain's CDR3 is CSVEQGNNYGYTF. CDR3 bases: TGCAGCGTAGAACAGGGAAATAACTATGGCTACACCTTC. Using reference TRBV29-1 and TRBJ1-2 for the parts outside the CDR3, the full variable domain is SAVISQKPSRDICQRGTSLTIQCQVDSQVTMMFWYRQQPGQSLTLIATANQGSEATYESGFVIDKFPISRPNLTFSTLTVSNMSPEDSSIYLCSVEQGNNYGYTFGSGTRLTVV.

The chain links TRBV5-6 to TRBJ1-4; TRBD1 aligns across 7 bases. CDR3 length: 15 residues. CDR1 SGHDT and CDR2 YYEEEE come from the germline V gene. J gave up 5 bases and V 4 bases, and 8 bases lay outside the gene matches. The CDR3, as DNA: TGTGCCAGCAGCCGCAGGGGGTCTCAGAATGAAAAACTGTTTTTT. As protein: CASSRRGSQNEKLFF.

The chain employs TRBV25-1 and TRBJ2-1; D possibly corresponds to TRBD1 (6 bases). Germline CDR1 MGHDK, CDR2 SYGVNS. The length of the CDR3 is 13 residues. The V gene lost 5 bases and the J gene lost 4 bases, with 9 bases spanning the gap. The CDR3 region is CASSKQGYNEQFF. The CDR3 DNA reads as TGTGCCAGCAGTAAACAGGGTTACAATGAGCAGTTCTTC.

The rearrangement links TRBV7-9 to TRBJ1-2; the D is unclear. The ends were cut back, 5 bases at V and 6 bases at J, with 22 bases in the middle. From germline, CDR1 is SEHNR and CDR2 FQNEAQ (reference sequence). The CDR3 length is 16 residues. The CDR3 DNA follows: TGTGCCAGCAGCAATACCACCGGCAGTCTGGTCCATGGCTACACCTTC. Its translation: CASSNTTGSLVHGYTF. Full variable domain (remainder filled in from reference TRBV7-9 and TRBJ1-2): DTGVSQNPRHKITKRGQNVTFRCDPISEHNRLYWYRQTLGQGPEFLTYFQNEAQLEKSRLLSDRFSAERPKGSFSTLEIQRTEQGDSAMYLCASSNTTGSLVHGYTFGSGTRLTVV.

The chain links TRBV7-8 to TRBJ2-4; 8 nucleotides line up with TRBD2. The CDR3 has 16 amino acids. Trimming took 5 bases from V and 5 from J; bases not matched to a gene: 11. CDR1 SGHVS and CDR2 FQNEAQ come from the germline V gene. The CDR3 DNA follows: TGTGCCAGCAGCCAAACCGTAGCGGGGTTACAAAACATTCAGTACTTC. Protein: CASSQTVAGLQNIQYF. The full variable domain, with the rest looked up from reference TRBV7-8 and TRBJ2-4, is GAGVSQSPRYKVAKRGQDVALRCDPISGHVSLFWYQQALGQGPEFLTYFQNEAQLDKSGLPSDRFFAERPEGSVSTLKIQRTQQEDSAVYLCASSQTVAGLQNIQYFGAGTRLSVL.

The J gene is TRBJ2-7, the V gene TRBV5-1; 11 bases match TRBD1. With 3 bases clipped from V and 0 bases from J, the junction kept 2 bases outside the gene matches. The CDR3 is 15 amino acids. Germline-derived CDR1 and CDR2 are SGHRS and YFSETQ. The CDR3 coding sequence is TGCGCCAGCAGCTCCGGACAGGGGGCCTCCTACGAGCAGTACTTC. It encodes CASSSGQGASYEQYF.

The rearrangement uses TRBV27 and TRBJ2-7; D ambiguous. V gave up 5 bases and J gave up 7 bases, with 21 bases separating them. The germline V gene has CDR1 MNHEY and CDR2 SMNVEV (reference sequence). The CDR3 extends over 15 amino acids. The CDR3, as DNA: TGTGCCAGCAGTGACCAAGGCTCGTCCTACGGGGAGCAGTACTTC. Translating gives CASSDQGSSYGEQYF.